The source of this T cell receptor beta chain is a study of post-analysis software for immune sequencing data. Every TCR beta cDNA library bore unique molecular identifiers. Input amounts of roughly 0.9 to 10 million T cells were used. These gave some 500,000 cDNA molecules, so each molecule approximated one T cell. TCRdb passed the PCR reads through MiXCR, listing each CDR3 protein once. The sample consists of about 620,000 distinct CDR3 sequences, roughly 40% of them appearing once. Notes on the study in general: F measure showed strong co-clustering of same-batch samples. About five TRBV segments, including TRBV5-6, TRBV5-1 and TRBV20-1, were more frequent in patients than controls. Among multiple sclerosis patients, normalized Chao1 diversity was significantly below that of controls.

Comments on this clonotype: Its antigen is as yet unknown.

The CDR3 is 14 amino acids. V was shortened by 5 bases and J by 4 bases, with 11 bases between the two germline ends. In germline, CDR1 is KGHDR, CDR2 SFDVKD. Input material: blood. The sequence was obtained from a girl between 5 and 17 years old with multiple sclerosis. The gene calls are TRBV24-1 and TRBJ2-1, with D hard to call. The DNA for the CDR3 is TGTGCCACCAGTGCCACCACCCCTTACAATGAGCAGTTCTTC. Its translation is CATSATTPYNEQFF.